This TCR beta chain derives from a study of CXCR3-negative and CXCR3-positive naive CD8 T cells. Study as a whole: The libraries together contributed 120 million to 150 million TRB reads, each supplying about 1.5 +/- 0.3 million. Study-wide results and caveats: Relative to CXCR3-negative naive cells, CXCR3-positive naive cells had more hydrophobic TRB CDR3s.

Among CD8+ T cells, naive ones were CD45RO-CCR7+CD27+CD95-. The CDR3 has 13 amino acids. Germline assignment: CDR1 SGHTA and CDR2 FQGNSA. Libraries of TRB cDNA were made by 5' RACE and carried UMIs. TCRdb derives one entry per CDR3 protein from the 5' RACE reads, leaving out DNA. The sample shows some 68,000 distinct CDR3 sequences, and about 4.9% sits with its ten largest clones. As regards this clonotype: The antigen is undetermined.

This receptor was taken from a human donor in good health. Some clones in this sample may be carry-over from other donors' samples. Sequenced sample: naive CXCR3+ CD8+ T cells from blood. Subset defined: CD45RO-CCR7+CD27+CD95- naive CD8+ T cells expressing CXCR3 (TNR3+). V and J are TRBV7-2 and TRBJ1-1; TCRdb lists TRBD1, though no DNA is available to test this call. CDR3 protein: CASSLIGLGEAFF.